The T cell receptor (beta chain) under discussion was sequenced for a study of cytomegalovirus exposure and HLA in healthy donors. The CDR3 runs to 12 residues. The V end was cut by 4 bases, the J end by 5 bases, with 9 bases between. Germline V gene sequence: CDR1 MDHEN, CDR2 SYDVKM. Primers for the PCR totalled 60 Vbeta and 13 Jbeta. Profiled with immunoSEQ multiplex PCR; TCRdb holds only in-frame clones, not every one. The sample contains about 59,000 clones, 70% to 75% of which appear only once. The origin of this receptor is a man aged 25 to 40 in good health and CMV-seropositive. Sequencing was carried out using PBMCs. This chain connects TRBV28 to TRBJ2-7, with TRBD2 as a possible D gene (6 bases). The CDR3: CASSWGVDEQYF. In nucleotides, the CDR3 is TGTGCCAGCAGTTGGGGGGTGGACGAGCAGTACTTC.